The clone carrying this TCR beta chain was detected only once. Its cognate antigen is unknown. There are 17 residues in the CDR3. The germline CDR1 and CDR2 sequences are MGHRA and YSYEKL. V shed 0 bases, J shed 6 bases, and the junction held 6 bases outside the gene matches. This specimen belongs to a study of cytomegalovirus exposure and HLA in healthy donors. Here immunoSEQ multiplex PCR was the method, and the copy in TCRdb shows in-frame clones only, minus some. Here the sample spans roughly 300,000 clones, roughly 90% being singletons. General study points: Cytomegalovirus status, reportedly, was diagnosed with high specificity and sensitivity by the classifier. Rare TCR sequences dominated, though some public TCRs recurred in many donors.

The TCR sequence derives from a woman younger than 30 in good health and CMV-seronegative. Sequenced input: PBMCs. The V gene is TRBV4-1, the J gene TRBJ2-1; 12 bases align to TRBD2. The CDR3: CASSQESGLAGLNEQFF. The DNA of the CDR3 is TGCGCCAGCAGCCAAGAGTCAGGACTAGCGGGACTCAATGAGCAGTTCTTC.